One and the same sample provided the 14 T cell receptor beta chains below, sequenced in a study of T cell changes during pregnancy in multiple sclerosis. Libraries were prepared by immunoSEQ multiplex PCR; TCRdb keeps only in-frame clonotypes and omits some of them. Among tens of thousands of clones, about 90% were seen once, and the ten largest hold roughly 0.59%. The sequencing here drew on CD4+ T cells from peripheral blood mononuclear cells, taken after pregnancy. Source of these receptors: a female donor with multiple sclerosis, enrolled in a pregnancy study.

This chain connects TRBV29-1 to TRBJ2-5; weak D call: TRBD1 (5 bases). Trimming took off 3 bases at V and 5 bases at J, with 13 bases between the two ends. The CDR3 runs 13 residues. CDR1 is SQVTM and CDR2 is ANQGSEA in the germline V gene. The CDR3 protein is CSVEWAGLETQYF. In DNA, the CDR3 is TGCAGCGTTGAGTGGGCAGGGTTGGAGACCCAGTACTTC. Supplemented by reference TRBV29-1 and TRBJ2-5, the full variable domain reads SAVISQKPSRDICQRGTSLTIQCQVDSQVTMMFWYRQQPGQSLTLIATANQGSEATYESGFVIDKFPISRPNLTFSTLTVSNMSPEDSSIYLCSVEWAGLETQYFGPGTRLLVL.

The sample holds one count of this clone. This chain joins TRBV30 and TRBJ1-5; D gene ambiguous. Per germline, CDR1 GTSNPN and CDR2 SVGIG (reference sequence). The CDR3 is 14 residues long. V was shortened by 0 bases and J by 0 bases, with 6 bases between the two germline ends. The CDR3 DNA sequence: TGTGCCTGGAGTGTACTAGATAGCAATCAGCCCCAGCATTTT. It encodes CAWSVLDSNQPQHF.

This chain joins TRBV7-4 and TRBJ2-2, with D possibly being TRBD2 (6 bases). The CDR3 has 17 amino acids. Trimming pared 5 bases from V and 2 bases from J, leaving 18 bases between. The germline V gene has CDR1 SGHVT and CDR2 SQSDAQ. CDR3 sequence: CASSRPGLPQNTGELFF. The CDR3, as DNA: TGTGCCAGCAGCCGTCCGGGACTTCCCCAAAACACCGGGGAGCTGTTTTTT. Full variable domain (missing parts from reference TRBV7-4 and TRBJ2-2): GAGVSQSPRYKVAKRGRDVALRCDSISGHVTLYWYRQTLGQGSEVLTYSQSDAQRDKSGRPSGRFSAERPERSVSTLKIQRTEQGDSAVYLCASSRPGLPQNTGELFFGEGSRLTVL.

In DNA, the CDR3 is TGTGCCAGCAGTCTCTTAGACTCGGGGTCCTACAATGAGCAGTTCTTC. Protein sequence: CASSLLDSGSYNEQFF. The chain has TRBV6-6 and TRBJ2-1; weak D call: TRBD2 (5 bases). CDR1 is MNHNY and CDR2 is SVGAGI in the germline V gene (reference sequence). V was cut by 5 bases and J by 1 base, with 15 bases left in between. This CDR3 spans 16 amino acids.

The chain joins TRBV28 to TRBJ1-2, with 11 positions matching TRBD1. The junction had 3 bases not matched to a gene; V was cut back by 5 bases and J by 1 base. CDR3 length: 15 residues. Germline V gene data show CDR1 as MDHEN and CDR2 as SYDVKM. Here the CDR3 DNA reads TGTGCCAGCAGTAAGGACAGGGGGCTTAACTATGGCTACACCTTC. It yields the protein CASSKDRGLNYGYTF.

The CDR3 DNA follows: TGTGCCAGCAGCGTAGGACAGGGGGGGATCAATGAGCAGTTCTTC. It encodes CASSVGQGGINEQFF. The V and J genes are TRBV9 and TRBJ2-1, with 9 bases matching TRBD1. This CDR3 has 15 residues. J was trimmed by 6 bases and V by 0 bases; bases with no gene match: 4. Looked up from germline, CDR1 is SGDLS and CDR2 is YYNGEE.

V gene TRBV5-1 combines with J gene TRBJ2-2; no reliable D call. The CDR3 spans 13 residues. V lost 1 base and J lost 3, with 4 bases in between. CDR1 and CDR2 from the germline V gene are SGHRS and YFSETQ. Here the CDR3 DNA reads TGCGCCAGCAGCTTGTCGGACACCGGGGAGCTGTTTTTT. As protein: CASSLSDTGELFF. The full variable domain, in which reference TRBV5-1 and TRBJ2-2 provide the parts outside the CDR3, is KAGVTQTPRYLIKTRGQQVTLSCSPISGHRSVSWYQQTPGQGLQFLFEYFSETQRNKGNFPGRFSGRQFSNSRSEMNVSTLELGDSALYLCASSLSDTGELFFGEGSRLTVL.

This clone appeared a single time. The rearrangement links TRBV28 to TRBJ1-2; 7 positions agree with TRBD1. Germline V CDR1 and CDR2: MDHEN, SYDVKM. The CDR3 contains 14 residues. The V gene end was trimmed by 3 bases and the J gene end by 4 bases; junction bases not matched to a gene: 5. The CDR3 region has the DNA TGTGCCAGCAGTTTGATCAGGACAGGCTATGGCTACACCTTC. This sequence encodes CASSLIRTGYGYTF.

This clone was seen a single time. The genes are TRBV29-1 and TRBJ1-2; D unresolved. Germline CDR1 reads SQVTM; CDR2 reads ANQGSEA. V was clipped by 3 bases and J by 5 bases, with 16 bases between them. CDR3 length: 14 amino acids. CDR3 nucleotides: TGCAGCGTTGAGTCCAATGATACTCCATATGGCTACACCTTC. Protein product: CSVESNDTPYGYTF.

This chain links TRBV5-4 with TRBJ2-6; TRBD2 is a possible D gene (6 bases). CDR1 is SGHNT and CDR2 is YYREEE in the germline V gene (reference sequence). The CDR3 sequence is 18 residues long. Deletions cut 4 bases from V and 0 bases from J, with 17 bases between. The CDR3, as DNA: TGTGCCAGCAGCGCGGCGGCGGGGTCATTCTCTGGGGCCAACGTCCTGACTTTC. Protein product: CASSAAAGSFSGANVLTF.

V is TRBV6-1 and J is TRBJ2-3, with D possibly matching TRBD2 (6 bases). Germline lookup yields CDR1 MNHNS and CDR2 SASEGT. This CDR3 is built from 14 residues. V was shortened by 4 bases and J by 5 bases, with 13 bases between the two germline ends. The CDR3 here is CASSGAQGGDTQYF. CDR3 nucleotide sequence: TGTGCCAGCAGTGGGGCCCAGGGAGGAGATACGCAGTATTTT.

The chain carries TRBV29-1 and TRBJ1-1; 8 positions match TRBD1. Germline V gene data show CDR1 as SQVTM and CDR2 as ANQGSEA. The CDR3 length is 13 residues. The CDR3 nucleotides are TGCAGAGAGGACGGGACAGGAAACCCTGAAGCTTTCTTT. Its protein product is CREDGTGNPEAFF.

The J gene is TRBJ1-2, the V gene TRBV7-9; D remains unclear. The germline gives CDR1 SEHNR, CDR2 FQNEAQ (reference sequence). Between the trimmed V and J ends, which lost 5 bases and 5 bases, there was a span of 18 bases. This CDR3 has 15 amino acids. The CDR3 loop reads CASSPPLRQAYGYTF. In DNA form, the CDR3 reads TGTGCCAGCAGCCCCCCCCTCAGGCAGGCGTATGGCTACACCTTC.

This chain joins TRBV11-2 and TRBJ2-7; 11 bases agree with TRBD2. With V trimmed by 5 bases and J by 6 bases, 6 bases remained unmatched. The CDR3 contains 14 residues. In germline, CDR1 is SGHAT, CDR2 FQNNGV. The CDR3 protein is CASSTNSGRVEQYF. The CDR3 nucleotides are TGTGCCAGCAGCACAAATAGCGGGAGGGTCGAGCAGTACTTC.